Presented here are 2 T cell receptor beta chains from one specimen sequenced in a study of identical twins listed by TCRdb under 2016. Library construction relied on 5' RACE. Data came from an Illumina HiSeq 2000. Through fastp at Q25 and MiXCR, TCRdb rebuilt clones from the public reads, retaining in-frame beta chains. Identical CDR3 protein sequences are pooled into one entry, listed with their most common genes and DNA. Counted in this sample were 350,000 to 500,000 distinct CDR3 sequences; about 18% of them appeared once. The ten largest account for 9.5% to 15% of the sample. The source material was naive T cells sorted from blood. This specimen's cell subset or site label, interpreted: cells isolated with a human naive T-cell isolation kit. These receptors all come from a man aged 50 or older in good health.

The chain is built from TRBV24-1 and TRBJ1-5; the D gene is possibly TRBD1 (6 bases). Per germline, CDR1 KGHDR and CDR2 SFDVKD. The CDR3 covers 20 residues. Trimming took 2 bases from V and 0 from J, leaving 22 bases between them. The chain's CDR3 is CATSDSGRGGPSFSNQPQHF. CDR3 nucleotides: TGTGCCACCAGTGATTCCGGCAGGGGCGGCCCTAGTTTTAGCAATCAGCCCCAGCATTTT.

This clonotype has only a few counts. The chain couples TRBV10-3 to TRBJ2-5; TRBD2 aligns across 11 bases. The V segment lost 2 bases and the J segment 1 base; nucleotides outside the gene matches: 6. The CDR3 loop spans 17 amino acids. Germline V lookup: CDR1 ENHRY, CDR2 SYGVKD. DNA for the CDR3: TGTGCCATCAGTGAGCCGACTAGCGGGGTACTCCAAGAGACCCAGTACTTC. Residues: CAISEPTSGVLQETQYF.